The source of this T cell receptor beta chain is a study of shared clonotypes between healthy human individuals. Concerning this clone: The antigen remains undetermined.

The assay was immunoSEQ multiplex PCR, and TCRdb's table has in-frame clones only and misses some. The sample yields over a million clones, 65% to 80% seen once. Findings and limits, study-wide: The sampled material consisted only of blood, and tissue repertoires are likely to differ.

There are 19 residues in the CDR3. The chain has TRBV12-2 and TRBJ2-2; the table's D call, TRBD1, has no DNA check behind it. TRBV12-2 is designated a pseudogene. Sequenced material: memory CD4+ T cells sorted from blood. Subset described: CD45RA-negative fraction. The source is a man aged 18 to 30 in good health. The CDR3 DNA reads as TGTGCAAGTCGCTTAGCCGAAGGACAGGAGAACGGAGGCACCGGGGAGCTGTTTTTT. Amino acids: CASRLAEGQENGGTGELFF.